A selection of T cell receptor beta chains follows, all from one sample in a study of T cell responses to AZD1222 COVID-19 vaccine. Measured with immunoSEQ multiplex PCR; TCRdb has only the in-frame clones, and not every one. The table includes about 120,000 clones, 92% detected once. Material: peripheral blood, obtained on day 0 of AZD1222 vaccination. Every receptor here comes from an adult in good health. Each CDR3 is given with its conserved first and last residue. The order of the fields is J gene, clone size, D gene, CDR3 length, V gene, CDR3 protein, CDR3 DNA. The D gene is left open where the match is weak. Some rows have no size entry. The others give once, few or many, or a class for an expanded clone.

J gene: TRBJ1-1
clone size: .
D gene: .
CDR3 length: 14
V gene: TRBV19
CDR3 protein: CASTQGAMNTEAFF
CDR3 DNA: TGTGCCAGTACCCAAGGGGCCATGAACACTGAAGCTTTCTTT

J gene: TRBJ2-1
clone size: once
D gene: .
CDR3 length: 14
V gene: TRBV5-1
CDR3 protein: CASTLPSTIREQFF
CDR3 DNA: TGCGCCAGCACCCTCCCGAGTACTATTCGGGAGCAGTTCTTC

J gene: TRBJ1-3
clone size: .
D gene: .
CDR3 length: 16
V gene: TRBV11-2
CDR3 protein: CASSLGREQGGNTIYF
CDR3 DNA: TGTGCCAGCAGCTTAGGGCGGGAACAGGGTGGAAACACCATATATTTT

J gene: TRBJ2-7
clone size: .
D gene: .
CDR3 length: 14
V gene: TRBV7-9
CDR3 protein: CASSLGDPVVLQYF
CDR3 DNA: TGTGCCAGCAGCTTAGGGGACCCCGTCGTATTGCAGTACTTC

J gene: TRBJ1-2
clone size: .
D gene: .
CDR3 length: 15
V gene: TRBV5-1
CDR3 protein: CASSVEMNIPYGYTF
CDR3 DNA: TGCGCCAGCAGCGTGGAAATGAACATCCCCTATGGCTACACCTTC

J gene: TRBJ1-1
clone size: .
D gene: .
CDR3 length: 11
V gene: TRBV12-3/TRBV12-4
CDR3 protein: CASSTNTEAFF
CDR3 DNA: TGTGCCAGCAGCACTAACACTGAAGCTTTCTTT

J gene: TRBJ1-1
clone size: .
D gene: .
CDR3 length: 16
V gene: TRBV19
CDR3 protein: CASRQEGIGWNTEAFF
CDR3 DNA: TGTGCCAGTAGACAGGAAGGCATAGGCTGGAACACTGAAGCTTTCTTT

J gene: TRBJ1-3
clone size: .
D gene: .
CDR3 length: 18
V gene: TRBV4-1
CDR3 protein: CASSQEQRGTYSGNTIYF
CDR3 DNA: TGCGCCAGCAGCCAAGAGCAGAGGGGCACTTACTCTGGAAACACCATATATTTT

J gene: TRBJ1-1
clone size: .
D gene: TRBD1
CDR3 length: 17
V gene: TRBV27
CDR3 protein: CASSSRDSSLFDTEAFF
CDR3 DNA: TGTGCCAGCAGTTCTCGGGACAGCTCCCTTTTTGACACTGAAGCTTTCTTT

J gene: TRBJ2-7
clone size: .
D gene: .
CDR3 length: 16
V gene: TRBV7-9
CDR3 protein: CASSLVRPTTTGEQYF
CDR3 DNA: TGTGCCAGCAGCTTAGTCCGGCCTACTACGACCGGCGAGCAGTACTTC